These 20 T cell receptor beta chains were all obtained from the same sample, sequenced in a study of CD4 T cells in relation to SARS-CoV-2 and coronaviruses (dated by TCRdb to the early 2020s). Antigen specificity for these receptors is unknown. Libraries were built with the immunoSEQ multiplex PCR assay. TCRdb holds this immuneACCESS table with in-frame rearrangements only. Some clones are missing; in checked studies, unresolved V genes explain under half, and the rest has no known cause. The sample includes around 25,000 clones, with about 70% observed a single time. About 10% of the sample is in the top ten clones. CD4+ T cells from unexposed donors were collected before the COVID-19 pandemic (2011-2018). The EasySep CD4+ T cell isolation kit was used to isolate CD4+ T cells once the cultures had run for about 11 days. The sequenced sample was CD4+ T cells from PBMCs, cultured in vitro. These receptors were collected from a human donor in good health.

CDR3 in amino acids: CASSWSRDTEAFF. The CDR3 DNA reads TGTGCCAGTAGTTGGAGCCGGGACACTGAAGCTTTCTTT. The chain has TRBV19 and TRBJ1-1; D unclear. Per the germline V gene, CDR1 is LNHDA and CDR2 is SQIVND (reference sequence). Deletions cut 5 bases from V and 3 bases from J, with 10 bases between. The CDR3 has 13 amino acids.

The V call is TRBV30, the J call TRBJ2-7, with a tentative D call TRBD1 (5 bases). Germline CDR1 and CDR2: GTSNPN and SVGIG (reference sequence). V was shortened by 5 bases and J by 7 bases, with 12 bases between the two germline ends. CDR3 length: 11 residues. The CDR3 bases are TGTGCCTGGGACAGAGGATGGGAGCAGTACTTC. It yields the protein CAWDRGWEQYF. Variable domain in full (rest from reference TRBV30 and TRBJ2-7): SQTIHQWPATLVQPVGSPLSLECTVEGTSNPNLYWYRQAAGRGLQLLFYSVGIGQISSEVPQNLSASRPQDRQFILSSKKLLLSDSGFYLCAWDRGWEQYFGPGTRLTVT.

The J gene is TRBJ2-7, the V gene TRBV21-1; TRBD2 reflects the table's D call only, with no check against the DNA. TRBV21-1 corresponds to a pseudogene. The CDR3 has 17 residues. CDR3 sequence reads: CASSRQASGRGTYEQYF. The CDR3 nucleotides are TGTGCCAGCAGCCGACAGGCTAGCGGGAGGGGAACCTACGAGCAGTACTTC.

This clone was found a few times. The chain couples TRBV19 to TRBJ2-2; D ambiguous. This CDR3 is 12 amino acids long. Trimming pared 3 bases from V and 5 bases from J, leaving 4 bases between. CDR1 LNHDA and CDR2 SQIVND come from the germline V gene (reference sequence). CDR3 in DNA: TGTGCCAGTAGTATCTGGACCGGGGAGCTGTTTTTT. Protein: CASSIWTGELFF.

This chain uses TRBV4-1 with TRBJ2-3, with D possibly matching TRBD1 (5 bases). This CDR3 is built from 16 residues. V shed 4 bases and J shed 0 bases, with 14 bases lying between them. From germline, CDR1 is MGHRA and CDR2 YSYEKL. CDR3 sequence (DNA): TGCGCCAGCAGCCCCCTTGGGGCAGGGAGCACAGATACGCAGTATTTT. Translating gives CASSPLGAGSTDTQYF.

This clone was observed once. The J gene is TRBJ1-2, the V gene TRBV3-1 (or the pseudogene TRBV3-2); D is perhaps TRBD1 (5 bases). V was pared by 6 bases and J by 7 bases, with 12 bases between. CDR1 is LGHDT, CDR2 YNNKEL, per germline (reference sequence). The CDR3 has 12 amino acids. The CDR3 loop is CASSRGGSGYTF. The CDR3 nucleotides read TGTGCCAGCAGTCGTGGGGGGTCTGGCTACACCTTC.

This clone has only one observation. V usage is TRBV6-2 or TRBV6-3 and J usage is TRBJ2-7; 10 nucleotides match TRBD2. The CDR3 is 18 amino acids. Trimming took 0 bases from V and 7 from J; bases not matched to a gene: 15. The V gene's germline CDR1 is MNHEY and CDR2 SVGEGT. CDR3 in DNA: TGTGCCAGCAGTTACTCGTATCGAGCTAGCGGGAGAGTTGGGGAGCAGTACTTC. Translated: CASSYSYRASGRVGEQYF.

The V gene is TRBV30, the J gene TRBJ1-4, with TRBD1 as a possible D gene (5 bases). V was pared by 3 bases and J by 8 bases, with 19 bases between. The CDR3 has 15 amino acids. CDR1 and CDR2 (germline): GTSNPN, SVGIG (reference sequence). The CDR3 reads CAWRRGDNRGEKLFF. The DNA of the CDR3 is TGTGCCTGGAGGCGGGGCGACAACCGGGGCGAAAAACTGTTTTTT.

The chain joins TRBV3-1 (or the pseudogene TRBV3-2) to TRBJ2-3; 9 bases agree with TRBD1. In germline, CDR1 is LGHDT, CDR2 YNNKEL (reference sequence). Losses at the gene ends were 4 bases for V and 3 bases for J; bases not matched to a gene: 11. The CDR3 spans 17 residues. The CDR3 nucleotides are TGTGCCAGCAGCCCTTGGGTCCCGGGACAGGGAACAGATACGCAGTATTTT. This sequence encodes CASSPWVPGQGTDTQYF.

This rearrangement joins TRBV19 to TRBJ1-4; TRBD1 aligns across 8 bases. The V and J ends lost 5 bases and 7 bases, in that order; junction bases with no gene match: 3. CDR1 is LNHDA, CDR2 SQIVND, per germline (reference sequence). This CDR3 is 13 amino acids long. CDR3 nucleotides: TGTGCCAGTAGTCAGGGGGCGTCTGAAAAACTGTTTTTT. Its protein product is CASSQGASEKLFF.

This chain uses TRBV6-5 with TRBJ1-1, with a weak D call TRBD1 (5 bases). Germline-derived CDR1 and CDR2 are MNHEY and SVGAGI. V shed 10 bases and J shed 3 bases, with 18 bases lying between them. The CDR3 extends over 14 amino acids. CDR3 residues: CATMAPAGHTEAFF. The CDR3 DNA reads TGTGCCACCATGGCCCCCGCAGGGCACACTGAAGCTTTCTTT.

The rearrangement joins TRBV12-3 or TRBV12-4 to TRBJ2-2; D remains unclear. The V end lost 3 bases, the J end lost 1 base, and 3 bases lay between the germline ends. The CDR3 runs to 13 residues. The chain's CDR3 is CASSLLNTGELFF. In nucleotides, the CDR3 is TGTGCCAGCAGTTTGCTGAACACCGGGGAGCTGTTTTTT.

The chain links TRBV11-2 to TRBJ2-3, with 7 bases aligning to TRBD2. The CDR3 is 14 amino acids. From germline, CDR1 is SGHAT and CDR2 FQNNGV. V was clipped by 2 bases and J by 4 bases; unmatched bases: 3. CDR3 DNA: TGTGCCAGCAGCTTAAGAGGGAGGGCAGATACGCAGTATTTT. This gives the protein CASSLRGRADTQYF. The full variable domain, completed using reference TRBV11-2 and TRBJ2-3, is EAGVAQSPRYKIIEKRQSVAFWCNPISGHATLYWYQQILGQGPKLLIQFQNNGVVDDSQLPKDRFSAERLKGVDSTLKIQPAKLEDSAVYLCASSLRGRADTQYFGPGTRLTVL.

The V and J genes are TRBV6-6 and TRBJ2-7, with unresolved D. V was shortened by 4 bases and J by 3 bases, with 7 bases between the two germline ends. The CDR3 length is 12 residues. Germline V gene sequence: CDR1 MNHNY, CDR2 SVGAGI (reference sequence). CDR3 protein: CASSSTVYEQYF. For the CDR3, the DNA is TGTGCCAGCAGTTCAACGGTCTACGAGCAGTACTTC.

J is TRBJ1-2 and V is TRBV9; D gene unclear. With 4 bases removed from V and 2 bases from J, the gap between germline ends came to 12 bases. The germline V gene encodes CDR1 SGDLS and CDR2 YYNGEE. The CDR3 is made up of 14 amino acids. CDR3 residues: CASSTVGRNYGYTF. The CDR3 DNA sequence: TGTGCCAGCAGCACCGTGGGCAGGAACTATGGCTACACCTTC.

The gene calls are TRBV4-1 and TRBJ2-2, with D perhaps TRBD2 (5 bases). This CDR3 region has 15 residues. V lost 4 bases and J 0 bases, leaving 9 bases between the germline ends. The germline gives CDR1 MGHRA, CDR2 YSYEKL. The CDR3 is CASSPRRTNTGELFF. DNA of the CDR3: TGCGCCAGCAGCCCCCGGAGGACGAACACCGGGGAGCTGTTTTTT.

The V and J genes are TRBV11-2 and TRBJ2-7, with a tentative D call TRBD1 (5 bases). The CDR3 runs to 14 residues. Germline V gene data show CDR1 as SGHAT and CDR2 as FQNNGV. Trimming removed 8 bases at V and 0 bases at J, with 14 bases between. The CDR3 nucleotides read TGTGCCAGCGGAAGGGGTGGCAGCTCCTACGAGCAGTACTTC. It translates to CASGRGGSSYEQYF.

On this clone: At one end, the junction sequence differs from germline, possibly due to a read error. The chain couples TRBV6-2 or TRBV6-3 to TRBJ2-7; 7 bases line up with TRBD2. CDR1 is MNHEY and CDR2 is SVGEGT in the germline V gene. The CDR3 runs to 11 residues. CDR3 loop: CASSYGGLFDF. The CDR3 bases are TGTGCCAGCAGTTACGGGGGACTATTTGACTTC.

CDR3 in DNA: TGTGCCAGCAGCCCTTGGGACAGGGCCGACACAGATACGCAGTATTTT. It encodes CASSPWDRADTDTQYF. This chain joins TRBV3-1 (or the pseudogene TRBV3-2) and TRBJ2-3; 9 bases align to TRBD1. After removal of 4 bases from V and 2 bases from J, the junction contained 7 bases not matched to a gene. CDR3 size: 16 residues. Germline CDR1 and CDR2: LGHDT and YNNKEL (reference sequence).

This rearrangement joins TRBV20-1 to TRBJ2-5, with 9 bases matching TRBD1. The CDR3 has 11 residues. The V gene's germline CDR1 is DFQATT and CDR2 SNEGSKA (reference sequence). CDR3: CSGGQGKTQYF. The CDR3 DNA sequence: TGCAGCGGGGGACAGGGAAAGACCCAGTACTTC.